The 10 T cell receptor beta chains below come from one sample, sequenced in a study of shared clonotypes between healthy human individuals. Data came from immunoSEQ multiplex PCR; TCRdb stores just in-frame clones and leaves some out. The sample consists of 490,000 or so clones, about 82% of them appearing once. Sequences were obtained from PBMCs. These TCRs come from a woman between 35 and 50 years old in good health. Some clones in this sample may be carry-over from other donors' samples.

Here the CDR3 reads CASSQDSAGGIPTNTGELFF. The CDR3 bases are TGCGCCAGCAGCCAAGATTCAGCTGGGGGGATCCCTACGAACACCGGGGAGCTGTTTTTT. The chain employs TRBV4-3 and TRBJ2-2, with TRBD2 as a possible D gene (6 bases). CDR3 length equals 20 residues. V was clipped by 0 bases and J by 0 bases, with 20 bases between them. Germline CDR1 and CDR2: LGHNA and YSLEER.

The chain combines TRBV7-2 with TRBJ2-3; no definite D call. Germline assignment: CDR1 SGHTA and CDR2 FQGNSA. The CDR3 extends over 13 amino acids. The V and J ends lost 1 base and 6 bases respectively, with 8 bases between them. DNA of the CDR3: TGTGCCAGCAGCTTAGTTAGCTTTGATACGCAGTATTTT. It yields the protein CASSLVSFDTQYF. The entire variable domain, with the rest obtained from reference TRBV7-2 and TRBJ2-3, is as follows: GAGVSQSPSNKVTEKGKDVELRCDPISGHTALYWYRQSLGQGLEFLIYFQGNSAPDKSGLPSDRFSAERTGGSVSTLTIQRTQQEDSAVYLCASSLVSFDTQYFGPGTRLTVL.

This chain joins TRBV7-2 and TRBJ2-7; the D is unclear. The CDR3 is 14 residues long. Germline V gene sequence: CDR1 SGHTA, CDR2 FQGNSA. V was cut by 1 base and J by 3 bases, with 10 bases left in between. CDR3 amino acids: CASSLEATGYEQYF. The CDR3 nucleotides are TGTGCCAGCAGCTTAGAAGCGACGGGCTACGAGCAGTACTTC.

This chain links TRBV5-1 with TRBJ1-4; 7 bases are a match to TRBD1. The CDR3 length is 18 residues. J lost 0 bases, V lost 0 bases, and 8 bases had no gene match. Per the germline V gene, CDR1 is SGHRS and CDR2 is YFSETQ. The CDR3 region has the DNA TGCGCCAGCAGCTTGGGGGTTCAGGGGGTATCAACTAATGAAAAACTGTTTTTT. This gives the protein CASSLGVQGVSTNEKLFF.

The chain links TRBV7-9 to TRBJ1-5, with D maybe TRBD1 (6 bases). V lost 8 bases to trimming and J lost 4 bases, with 9 bases between them. Germline values: CDR1 SEHNR, CDR2 FQNEAQ (reference sequence). This CDR3 spans 12 amino acids. The CDR3 loop is CASATGNQPQHF. CDR3 sequence (DNA): TGTGCCAGCGCGACAGGAAATCAGCCCCAGCATTTT.

There are a few counts of this clone. V is TRBV5-1 and J is TRBJ2-5, with D tentatively TRBD1 or TRBD2 (5 bases each). The germline V gene has CDR1 SGHRS and CDR2 YFSETQ. This CDR3 has 17 amino acids. Trimming left V 0 bases short and J 7 bases short, with 22 bases between. The CDR3 DNA reads as TGCGCCAGCAGCTTGGGCCCCTCGGGACCCACCTTTGGGACCCAGTACTTC. Its protein is CASSLGPSGPTFGTQYF.

The J gene is TRBJ2-7, the V gene TRBV6-1; the D gene could be TRBD1 or TRBD2 (5 bases each). The CDR3 has 14 residues. Trimming cost V 8 bases and J 0 bases, with 14 bases left between them. From germline, CDR1 is MNHNS and CDR2 SASEGT. This chain's CDR3 is CASRPTGPSYEQYF. The CDR3 DNA sequence: TGTGCCAGCCGCCCAACGGGGCCCTCCTACGAGCAGTACTTC.

The genes are TRBV11-2 and TRBJ1-3; 7 nucleotides match TRBD1. Germline CDR1 is SGHAT and CDR2 is FQNNGV. The CDR3 has 16 residues. V shed 4 bases and J 0 bases; nucleotides not matched to a gene: 6. The CDR3 coding sequence is TGTGCCAGCAGCTCCCTGACAGGGCCCTCTGGAAACACCATATATTTT. This encodes CASSSLTGPSGNTIYF.

The CDR3 DNA follows: TGCGCCAGCAGCACAGGGACGGATGTTAACTATGGCTACACCTTC. It specifies CASSTGTDVNYGYTF. The V gene is TRBV5-1, the J gene TRBJ1-2, with D possibly TRBD1 on 6 matching bases. Germline lookup yields CDR1 SGHRS and CDR2 YFSETQ. This CDR3 spans 15 amino acids. The V gene lost 4 bases and the J gene lost 1 base, with 14 bases spanning the gap.

The V and J genes are TRBV7-8 and TRBJ1-2; maybe TRBD1 (5 bases). The CDR3 covers 15 residues. Trimming stripped 5 bases from V and 5 bases from J, with 18 bases between. Per germline, CDR1 SGHVS and CDR2 FQNEAQ. The CDR3 sequence: CASSQEGALGYGYTF. For the CDR3, the DNA is TGTGCCAGCAGCCAGGAAGGGGCGTTAGGATATGGCTACACCTTC.